This T cell receptor beta chain emerged from a study of T cells in localized non-small cell lung cancer. Points from the study as a whole: Uninvolved adjacent lung showed the highest T cell clonality, exceeding tumor. Out of the top 100 tumor clones, a median about 58 were seen in adjacent lung. Heterogeneity remains possible, as sequencing covered one tumor region only.

Trimming removed 4 bases at V and 3 bases at J, with 13 bases between. Germline CDR1 and CDR2: SQVTM and ANQGSEA. The CDR3 loop spans 13 amino acids. TCRdb keeps only in-frame clones here, not all; method: immunoSEQ multiplex PCR. Of about 34,000 clones in the sample, 88% are singletons; the top ten hold 4.2%. For this clone: Antigen unknown.

The gene calls are TRBV29-1 and TRBJ2-7; the D gene is possibly TRBD1 (6 bases). The TCR was taken from a woman aged 35 to 75 with stage I lung adenocarcinoma. This sample comprised peripheral blood, obtained before any cancer treatment. The CDR3 coding sequence is TGCAGCGTTGCTACAGGGAACAGCTACGAGCAGTACTTC. Translated: CSVATGNSYEQYF.